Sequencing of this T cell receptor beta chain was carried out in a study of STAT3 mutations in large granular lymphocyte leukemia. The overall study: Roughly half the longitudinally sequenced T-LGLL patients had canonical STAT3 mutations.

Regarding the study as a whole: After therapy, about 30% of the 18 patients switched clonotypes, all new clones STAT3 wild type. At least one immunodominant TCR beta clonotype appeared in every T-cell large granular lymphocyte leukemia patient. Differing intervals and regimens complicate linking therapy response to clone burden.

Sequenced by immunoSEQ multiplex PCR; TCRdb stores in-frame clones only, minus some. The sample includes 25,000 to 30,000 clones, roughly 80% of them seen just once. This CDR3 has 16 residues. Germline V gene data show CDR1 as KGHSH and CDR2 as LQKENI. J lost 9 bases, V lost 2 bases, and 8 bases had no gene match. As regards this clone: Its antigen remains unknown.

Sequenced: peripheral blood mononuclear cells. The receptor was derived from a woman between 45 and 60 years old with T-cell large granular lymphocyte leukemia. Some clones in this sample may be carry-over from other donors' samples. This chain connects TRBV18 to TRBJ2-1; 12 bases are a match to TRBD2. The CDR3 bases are TGTGCCAGCTCACCAGGAGGGACTAGCGGGTGGAGTGAGCAGTTCTTC. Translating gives CASSPGGTSGWSEQFF. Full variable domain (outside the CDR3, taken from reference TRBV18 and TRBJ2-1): NAGVMQNPRHLVRRRGQEARLRCSPMKGHSHVYWYRQLPEEGLKFMVYLQKENIIDESGMPKERFSAEFPKEGPSILRIQQVVRGDSAAYFCASSPGGTSGWSEQFFGPGTRLTVL.